A selection of T cell receptor beta chains follows, all from one sample in a study of blood T cell repertoires in COVID-19. Sequencing used immunoSEQ multiplex PCR; TCRdb keeps in-frame clones, though not all of them. The table shows about 130,000 clones, with around 78% occurring only once. The sample comprised peripheral blood. The receptors shown here come from a human donor in a cohort sampled during active COVID-19. CDR3s include the opening cysteine and the closing phenylalanine or tryptophan. Fields, in order: V gene, CDR3 length, J gene, D gene, clone size, CDR3 protein, CDR3 DNA. D genes are given only for firm matches. Clone size, where shown, is once, few, many, or a class for clones that have expanded.

V gene: TRBV29-1; CDR3 length: 13; J gene: TRBJ1-1; D gene: TRBD1; clone size: -; CDR3 protein: CSCGTGKDTEAFF; CDR3 DNA: TGCAGCTGTGGGACAGGGAAGGACACTGAAGCTTTCTTT
V gene: TRBV7-9; CDR3 length: 14; J gene: TRBJ2-7; D gene: TRBD1; clone size: -; CDR3 protein: CASSFSGQGYEQYF; CDR3 DNA: TGTGCCAGCAGCTTCTCGGGACAGGGGTACGAGCAGTACTTC
V gene: TRBV6-5; CDR3 length: 13; J gene: TRBJ2-7; D gene: -; clone size: -; CDR3 protein: CASSSGTFYEQYF; CDR3 DNA: TGTGCCAGCAGTTCTGGGACATTCTACGAGCAGTACTTC
V gene: TRBV10-3; CDR3 length: 16; J gene: TRBJ2-3; D gene: -; clone size: -; CDR3 protein: CAISESALAGTDTQYF; CDR3 DNA: TGTGCCATCAGTGAGTCGGCACTAGCTGGCACAGATACGCAGTATTTT
V gene: TRBV5-4; CDR3 length: 16; J gene: TRBJ2-1; D gene: -; clone size: -; CDR3 protein: CASSSSLARSYNEQFF; CDR3 DNA: TGTGCCAGCAGTTCCTCACTGGCCAGGTCCTACAATGAGCAGTTCTTC
V gene: TRBV5-1; CDR3 length: 18; J gene: TRBJ2-7; D gene: TRBD2; clone size: -; CDR3 protein: CASSLGASGGLSSYEQYF; CDR3 DNA: TGCGCCAGCAGCTTGGGGGCTAGCGGGGGTCTCAGCTCCTACGAGCAGTACTTC
V gene: TRBV2; CDR3 length: 17; J gene: TRBJ2-2; D gene: TRBD2; clone size: -; CDR3 protein: CASSEGSGGIDTGELFF; CDR3 DNA: TGTGCCAGCAGTGAAGGTAGCGGGGGTATTGACACCGGGGAGCTGTTTTTT
V gene: TRBV6-4; CDR3 length: 11; J gene: TRBJ1-1; D gene: -; clone size: -; CDR3 protein: CASSDGGRAFF; CDR3 DNA: TGTGCCAGCAGTGATGGAGGTCGGGCTTTCTTT
V gene: TRBV5-6; CDR3 length: 11; J gene: TRBJ1-1; D gene: -; clone size: -; CDR3 protein: CASSFRGEAFF; CDR3 DNA: TGTGCCAGCAGCTTTAGGGGTGAAGCTTTCTTT
V gene: TRBV6-5; CDR3 length: 15; J gene: TRBJ2-5; D gene: TRBD2; clone size: -; CDR3 protein: CASRDPRAGVETQYF; CDR3 DNA: TGTGCCAGCAGGGACCCAAGGGCGGGGGTAGAGACCCAGTACTTC
V gene: TRBV7-9; CDR3 length: 14; J gene: TRBJ1-1; D gene: TRBD1; clone size: -; CDR3 protein: CASSLGQMNTEAFF; CDR3 DNA: TGTGCCAGCAGCTTGGGACAGATGAACACTGAAGCTTTCTTT
V gene: TRBV2; CDR3 length: 14; J gene: TRBJ1-5; D gene: -; clone size: few; CDR3 protein: CASSDGRGNQPQHF; CDR3 DNA: TGTGCCAGCAGTGATGGCAGGGGCAATCAGCCCCAGCATTTT
V gene: TRBV7-6; CDR3 length: 15; J gene: TRBJ2-7; D gene: TRBD2; clone size: -; CDR3 protein: CASSVTLAGGNEQYF; CDR3 DNA: TGTGCCAGCAGCGTAACTCTAGCGGGGGGTAACGAGCAGTACTTC
V gene: TRBV10-3; CDR3 length: 14; J gene: TRBJ2-5; D gene: TRBD2; clone size: -; CDR3 protein: CAISALAGGETQYF; CDR3 DNA: TGTGCCATCAGTGCACTAGCGGGGGGAGAGACCCAGTACTTC
V gene: TRBV19; CDR3 length: 20; J gene: TRBJ1-3; D gene: TRBD1; clone size: -; CDR3 protein: CASLSRSWGQGPSSGNTIYF; CDR3 DNA: TGTGCCAGTCTGTCTCGATCATGGGGACAGGGACCGTCCTCTGGAAACACCATATATTTT
V gene: TRBV6-4; CDR3 length: 13; J gene: TRBJ2-7; D gene: TRBD2; clone size: -; CDR3 protein: CASSPWRGGEQYF; CDR3 DNA: TGTGCCAGCAGTCCGTGGCGGGGGGGCGAGCAGTACTTC
V gene: TRBV6-5; CDR3 length: 13; J gene: TRBJ2-7; D gene: -; clone size: -; CDR3 protein: CASSFRTSYEQYF; CDR3 DNA: TGTGCCAGCAGTTTTCGGACATCCTACGAGCAGTACTTC
V gene: TRBV6-5; CDR3 length: 14; J gene: TRBJ2-7; D gene: -; clone size: -; CDR3 protein: CASRGLARNYEQYF; CDR3 DNA: TGTGCCAGCAGGGGCCTGGCACGGAACTACGAGCAGTACTTC
V gene: TRBV6-5; CDR3 length: 13; J gene: TRBJ1-4; D gene: -; clone size: -; CDR3 protein: CASSRAINEKLFF; CDR3 DNA: TGTGCCAGCAGCCGCGCGATAAATGAAAAACTGTTTTTT
V gene: TRBV27; CDR3 length: 14; J gene: TRBJ2-7; D gene: TRBD1; clone size: -; CDR3 protein: CASSPHRGSYEQYF; CDR3 DNA: TGTGCCAGCAGTCCGCACAGGGGGTCCTACGAGCAGTACTTC
V gene: TRBV2; CDR3 length: 13; J gene: TRBJ2-7; D gene: -; clone size: -; CDR3 protein: CASSRWPGGEQYF; CDR3 DNA: TGTGCCAGCAGTCGCTGGCCCGGGGGTGAGCAGTACTTC
V gene: TRBV25-1; CDR3 length: 15; J gene: TRBJ1-2; D gene: -; clone size: -; CDR3 protein: CASSEYGETNYGYTF; CDR3 DNA: TGTGCCAGCAGTGAATACGGAGAGACTAACTATGGCTACACCTTC
V gene: TRBV5-1; CDR3 length: 15; J gene: TRBJ2-3; D gene: -; clone size: -; CDR3 protein: CASSSVAGGVNTQYF; CDR3 DNA: TGCGCCAGCAGCTCCGTAGCCGGAGGGGTAAATACGCAGTATTTT
V gene: TRBV28; CDR3 length: 14; J gene: TRBJ1-6; D gene: -; clone size: -; CDR3 protein: CASYYRARNSPLHF; CDR3 DNA: TGTGCCAGCTACTACAGGGCTCGGAATTCACCCCTCCACTTT
V gene: TRBV4-2; CDR3 length: 14; J gene: TRBJ1-3; D gene: -; clone size: -; CDR3 protein: CASQVGSSGNTIYF; CDR3 DNA: TGTGCCAGCCAAGTCGGGAGCTCTGGAAACACCATATATTTT
V gene: TRBV10-2; CDR3 length: 12; J gene: TRBJ1-6; D gene: -; clone size: -; CDR3 protein: CASRHTEAPLHF; CDR3 DNA: TGCGCCAGCAGGCATACTGAAGCTCCCCTCCACTTT
V gene: TRBV5-8; CDR3 length: 16; J gene: TRBJ1-4; D gene: -; clone size: -; CDR3 protein: CASSFDATRANEKLFF; CDR3 DNA: TGTGCCAGCAGCTTCGACGCCACTAGGGCTAATGAAAAACTGTTTTTT
V gene: TRBV5-1; CDR3 length: 17; J gene: TRBJ2-2; D gene: TRBD1; clone size: -; CDR3 protein: CASSRETPGGSTGELFF; CDR3 DNA: TGCGCCAGCAGCAGAGAAACGCCAGGGGGAAGCACCGGGGAGCTGTTTTTT
V gene: TRBV11-2; CDR3 length: 15; J gene: TRBJ1-1; D gene: TRBD1; clone size: -; CDR3 protein: CASSARDRGNTEAFF; CDR3 DNA: TGTGCCAGCAGCGCACGGGACAGGGGGAACACTGAAGCTTTCTTT